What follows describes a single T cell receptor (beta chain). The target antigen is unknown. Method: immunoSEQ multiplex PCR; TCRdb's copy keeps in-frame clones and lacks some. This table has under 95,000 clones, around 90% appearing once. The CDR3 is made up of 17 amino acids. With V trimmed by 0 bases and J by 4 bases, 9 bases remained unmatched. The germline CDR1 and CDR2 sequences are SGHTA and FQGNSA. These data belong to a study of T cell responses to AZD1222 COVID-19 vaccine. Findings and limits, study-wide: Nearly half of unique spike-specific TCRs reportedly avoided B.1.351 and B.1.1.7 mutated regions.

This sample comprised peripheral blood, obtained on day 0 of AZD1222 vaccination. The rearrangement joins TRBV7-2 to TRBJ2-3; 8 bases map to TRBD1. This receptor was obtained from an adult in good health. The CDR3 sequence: CASSLAWQGASPDTQYF. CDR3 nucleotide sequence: TGTGCCAGCAGCTTAGCGTGGCAGGGGGCGTCCCCAGATACGCAGTATTTT.